This T cell receptor beta chain was retrieved from a study of T cell responses to AZD1222 COVID-19 vaccine. Looked up from germline, CDR1 is MDHEN and CDR2 is SYDVKM. The trim removed 3 bases at V and 6 bases at J, leaving 8 bases unmatched. This CDR3 has 16 residues. Assay: immunoSEQ multiplex PCR; the TCRdb copy retains only in-frame clones and omits some. The sample shows approximately 68,000 clones, approximately 88% of them seen only once. The source was peripheral blood, collected on day 0 of AZD1222 vaccination. This sequence was found in an adult in good health. This sequence joins TRBV28 and TRBJ2-2, with 9 bases lining up with TRBD1. The CDR3 loop is CASSFYIQGAAGELFF. Written as DNA, the CDR3 is TGTGCCAGCAGTTTCTATATACAGGGGGCGGCCGGGGAGCTGTTTTTT.